One sample yielded the 19 T cell receptor beta chains listed below, sequenced in a study of cytomegalovirus exposure and HLA in healthy donors. Generated by immunoSEQ multiplex PCR, the TCRdb table keeps only in-frame clones and is missing some. The table has a few hundred thousand clones, roughly 88% seen once. Sequencing input: PBMCs. The receptors were gathered from a woman younger than 30 in good health and CMV-seronegative.

The chain combines TRBV28 with TRBJ1-5; D is uncertain. This CDR3 spans 13 amino acids. Germline V gives CDR1 MDHEN, CDR2 SYDVKM. The V and J ends lost 6 bases and 0 bases respectively, with 6 bases between them. The CDR3 is CASRQNSNQPQHF. CDR3 bases: TGTGCCAGCAGGCAGAATAGCAATCAGCCCCAGCATTTT. Full variable domain (missing parts from reference TRBV28 and TRBJ1-5): DVKVTQSSRYLVKRTGEKVFLECVQDMDHENMFWYRQDPGLGLRLIYFSYDVKMKEKGDIPEGYSVSREKKERFSLILESASTNQTSMYLCASRQNSNQPQHFGDGTRLSIL.

This clone was counted a single time. Written as DNA, the CDR3 is TGTGCCAGCAGTGAAGTCTACAGGGGGCGAGAGACCCAGTACTTC. Its protein product is CASSEVYRGRETQYF. The chain joins TRBV25-1 to TRBJ2-5, with 9 positions matching TRBD1. The J segment lost 4 bases and the V segment lost 2 bases, leaving 5 bases of the junction unmatched. Germline values: CDR1 MGHDK, CDR2 SYGVNS. The CDR3 length is 15 residues.

V gene TRBV4-1 combines with J gene TRBJ1-4; 7 bases match TRBD1. Trimming removed 2 bases from V and 8 bases from J; junction bases left unmatched: 14. Germline V CDR1 and CDR2: MGHRA, YSYEKL. The CDR3 extends over 17 amino acids. This CDR3 is CASSQRGQTQGWEKLFF. In nucleotides, the CDR3 is TGCGCCAGCAGCCAAAGGGGGCAGACCCAAGGCTGGGAAAAACTGTTTTTT.

The table lists this clone with a few counts. The chain uses TRBV7-2 and TRBJ1-5; no clear D gene. The CDR3 spans 14 residues. The germline V gene has CDR1 SGHTA and CDR2 FQGNSA. Trimming stripped 5 bases from V and 0 bases from J, with 8 bases between. CDR3 DNA sequence: TGTGCCAGCAGCGCAGACTATAGCAATCAGCCCCAGCATTTT. This encodes CASSADYSNQPQHF.

This chain joins TRBV14 and TRBJ2-1, with D hard to call. CDR3 length: 13 amino acids. Germline lookup yields CDR1 SGHDN and CDR2 FVKESK. V lost 0 bases, J lost 10 bases, and 10 bases lay in between. The CDR3 coding sequence is TGTGCCAGCAGCCAAGACACGTTCCGGGAGCAGTTCTTC. It translates to CASSQDTFREQFF. The variable domain in full, with the rest retrieved from reference TRBV14 and TRBJ2-1, is EAGVTQFPSHSVIEKGQTVTLRCDPISGHDNLYWYRRVMGKEIKFLLHFVKESKQDESGMPNNRFLAERTGGTYSTLKVQPAELEDSGVYFCASSQDTFREQFFGPGTRLTVL.

The gene calls are TRBV6-5 and TRBJ2-3; the match to TRBD1 covers 11 bases. There are 15 residues in the CDR3. The V segment lost 6 bases and the J segment 3 bases; nucleotides outside the gene matches: 5. The germline CDR1 and CDR2 sequences are MNHEY and SVGAGI. DNA for the CDR3: TGTGCCAGCAGCTATGGACAGGGGGCTACAGATACGCAGTATTTT. It encodes CASSYGQGATDTQYF.

This clone was counted only a few times. The chain couples TRBV4-1 to TRBJ1-2; D unclear. The V gene lost 1 base and the J gene lost 4 bases, with 4 bases spanning the gap. CDR3 length: 12 residues. Per the germline V gene, CDR1 is MGHRA and CDR2 is YSYEKL. The CDR3 region is CASSQARYGYTF. CDR3 nucleotides: TGCGCCAGCAGCCAAGCCCGCTATGGCTACACCTTC.

The V gene is TRBV20-1, the J gene TRBJ1-2; D gene unclear. V dropped 6 bases and J dropped 5 bases, with 10 bases sitting between them. In germline, CDR1 is DFQATT, CDR2 SNEGSKA (reference sequence). The CDR3 runs 11 residues. Here the CDR3 DNA reads TGCAGTGCCTACGGGGTATATGGCTACACCTTC. Its translation: CSAYGVYGYTF.

This rearrangement joins TRBV5-1 to TRBJ2-2; a weak D match, TRBD2 (5 bases). Trimming took 3 bases from V and 0 from J, leaving 9 bases between them. The CDR3 extends over 15 amino acids. Per the germline V gene, CDR1 is SGHRS and CDR2 is YFSETQ. The CDR3 DNA reads as TGCGCCAGCAGCTCTTCTAGCCCGAACACCGGGGAGCTGTTTTTT. It yields the protein CASSSSSPNTGELFF.

The CDR3 DNA follows: TGTGCCAGTAGTATTGATAGAGATGAGCAGTTCTTC. As protein: CASSIDRDEQFF. The chain uses TRBV19 and TRBJ2-1; D is uncertain. V was clipped by 3 bases and J by 8 bases, with 8 bases between them. The CDR3 length is 12 residues. The V gene's germline CDR1 is LNHDA and CDR2 SQIVND (reference sequence).

The V and J genes are TRBV30 and TRBJ2-1, with 9 bases lining up with TRBD2. The CDR3 extends over 17 amino acids. Trimming removed 2 bases from V and 4 bases from J; junction bases left unmatched: 12. Germline lookup yields CDR1 GTSNPN and CDR2 SVGIG (reference sequence). The CDR3 nucleotides read TGTGCCTGGAGTACTCCCGGGGTAGCGGGAGTTTACAATGAGCAGTTCTTC. Amino acid sequence: CAWSTPGVAGVYNEQFF. Complete variable domain (other parts from reference TRBV30 and TRBJ2-1): SQTIHQWPATLVQPVGSPLSLECTVEGTSNPNLYWYRQAAGRGLQLLFYSVGIGQISSEVPQNLSASRPQDRQFILSSKKLLLSDSGFYLCAWSTPGVAGVYNEQFFGPGTRLTVL.

The DNA of the CDR3 is TGTGCTACGGAGAGGGCCGTTAGCACAGATACGCAGTATTTT. It codes for CATERAVSTDTQYF. The gene calls are TRBV7-2 and TRBJ2-3; possible D gene TRBD2, 5 bases. Germline V gives CDR1 SGHTA, CDR2 FQGNSA. This CDR3 has 14 amino acids.

The chain combines TRBV6-5 with TRBJ1-4; D gene ambiguous. There are 13 residues in the CDR3. The germline V gene encodes CDR1 MNHEY and CDR2 SVGAGI. V lost 8 bases and J 7 bases, leaving 14 bases between the germline ends. This chain's CDR3 is CASARRAGEKLFF. CDR3 DNA sequence: TGTGCCAGCGCTCGCCGGGCGGGTGAAAAACTGTTTTTT.

The CDR3 spells CASSYSGTSSSYEQYF. Here the CDR3 DNA reads TGTGCCAGCAGTTACTCAGGAACTTCCAGCTCCTACGAGCAGTACTTC. This chain connects TRBV27 to TRBJ2-7; D gene ambiguous. CDR1 and CDR2 from the germline V gene are MNHEY and SMNVEV (reference sequence). This CDR3 is 16 amino acids long. Deletions cut 4 bases from V and 0 bases from J, with 16 bases between.

The chain recombines TRBV11-2 with TRBJ2-7, with 9 bases lining up with TRBD1. The germline V gene has CDR1 SGHAT and CDR2 FQNNGV. Trimming at V came to 5 bases and at J to 6 bases, leaving 11 bases not matched to a gene. This CDR3 is 15 amino acids long. The CDR3 DNA is TGTGCCAGCAGCACCCACAGGGGGCGCTTGCCCGAGCAGTACTTC. Its translation is CASSTHRGRLPEQYF.

The J gene is TRBJ1-3, the V gene TRBV6-5; D is possibly TRBD1 (5 bases). This CDR3 region has 16 residues. The V and J ends lost 2 bases and 3 bases respectively, with 14 bases between them. Germline lookup yields CDR1 MNHEY and CDR2 SVGAGI. The CDR3 sequence is CASSYEGVEYGNTIYF. DNA for the CDR3: TGTGCCAGCAGTTACGAAGGGGTGGAATATGGAAACACCATATATTTT.

The CDR3 loop is CASSRGRGRASYEQYF. CDR3 nucleotide sequence: TGTGCCAGCAGCCGGGGTCGCGGGAGGGCCTCCTACGAGCAGTACTTC. The V and J genes are TRBV7-3 and TRBJ2-7; 9 bases are a match to TRBD2. This CDR3 spans 16 amino acids. Germline V gives CDR1 SGHTA, CDR2 FQGTGA. With 5 bases clipped from V and 0 bases from J, the junction kept 8 bases outside the gene matches.

V gene TRBV5-6 combines with J gene TRBJ2-7; D is uncertain. The CDR3 covers 14 residues. Trimming cost V 1 base and J 0 bases, with 8 bases left between them. Germline V CDR1 and CDR2: SGHDT, YYEEEE. The CDR3 DNA reads TGTGCCAGCAGCTTGACAGTAAGCTCCTACGAGCAGTACTTC. It codes for CASSLTVSSYEQYF.

The V and J genes are TRBV11-2 and TRBJ1-2; the match to TRBD1 covers 11 bases. CDR1 SGHAT and CDR2 FQNNGV come from the germline V gene. The length of the CDR3 is 15 residues. V dropped 4 bases and J dropped 3; count of bases not matched to a gene: 4. The CDR3 region has the DNA TGTGCCAGCAGCTCGAGGGACAGGGGGGACTATGGCTACACCTTC. Protein sequence: CASSSRDRGDYGYTF.